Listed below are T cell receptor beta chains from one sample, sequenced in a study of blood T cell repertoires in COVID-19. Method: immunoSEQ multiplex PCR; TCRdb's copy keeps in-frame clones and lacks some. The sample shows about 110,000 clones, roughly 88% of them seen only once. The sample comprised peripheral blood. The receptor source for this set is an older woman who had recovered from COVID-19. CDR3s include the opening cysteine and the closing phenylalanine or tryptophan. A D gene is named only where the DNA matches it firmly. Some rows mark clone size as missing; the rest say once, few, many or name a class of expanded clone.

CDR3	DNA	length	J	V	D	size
CASSLGGQLNEKLFF	TGTGCCAGCAGCTTAGGCGGACAGCTGAATGAAAAACTGTTTTTT	15	TRBJ1-4	TRBV5-4	-	-
CASSSTDRAIYNSPLHF	TGTGCCAGCAGCTCAACCGACAGGGCGATCTATAATTCACCCCTCCACTTT	17	TRBJ1-6	TRBV7-2	TRBD1	-
CASSLATGADTQYF	TGTGCCAGCAGCTTAGCTACCGGGGCAGATACGCAGTATTTT	14	TRBJ2-3	TRBV7-2	-	-
CASSGHLNTEAFF	TGTGCCAGCAGCGGACACCTGAACACTGAAGCTTTCTTT	13	TRBJ1-1	TRBV2	-	few
CASSPRPAGGTGELFF	TGTGCCAGCTCACCACGGCCGGCCGGGGGCACCGGGGAGCTGTTTTTT	16	TRBJ2-2	TRBV18	-	-
CASSQGLETSEQYF	TGTGCCAGCAGCCAAGGACTAGAAACGAGCGAGCAGTACTTC	14	TRBJ2-7	TRBV4-2	-	few
CASSLVAGAPQHF	TGTGCCAGCAGCTTGGTCGCAGGTGCGCCCCAGCATTTT	13	TRBJ1-5	TRBV5-5	-	-
CASSYSRNGYGYTF	TGTGCCAGCAGTTACTCGAGAAACGGCTATGGCTACACCTTC	14	TRBJ1-2	TRBV6-5	-	-
CAWSGTRTSAYGELFF	TGTGCCTGGAGTGGTACTAGGACTAGCGCATACGGGGAGCTGTTTTTT	16	TRBJ2-2	TRBV30	TRBD2	-
CASSLGDSRNTIYF	TGTGCCAGCAGCTTAGGGGACAGCAGAAACACCATATATTTT	14	TRBJ1-3	TRBV11-3	TRBD1	-
CASSYSRGQPQHF	TGTGCCAGCAGTTACTCCCGGGGTCAGCCCCAGCATTTT	13	TRBJ1-5	TRBV6-5	-	-
CAISSGTGTYGYTF	TGTGCCATCAGTTCCGGGACAGGGACCTATGGCTACACCTTC	14	TRBJ1-2	TRBV10-3	TRBD1	once
CASSSGTSGRDEQYF	TGTGCCAGCAGTTCCGGGACTAGCGGGAGAGACGAGCAGTACTTC	15	TRBJ2-7	TRBV6-6	TRBD2	-
CASSPSGGQGDTQYF	TGTGCCAGCAGCCCTAGCGGGGGGCAGGGGGATACGCAGTATTTT	15	TRBJ2-3	TRBV9	TRBD2	-
CSVGGDRGNTEAFF	TGCAGCGTTGGAGGGGACAGGGGGAACACTGAAGCTTTCTTT	14	TRBJ1-1	TRBV29-1	TRBD1	-
CAGSKAQGVPYNSPLHF	TGTGCCGGCAGCAAAGCGCAGGGCGTTCCCTATAATTCACCCCTCCACTTT	17	TRBJ1-6	TRBV21-1	-	once
CATSRDPLGGSDTQYF	TGTGCCACCAGCAGAGATCCATTGGGAGGATCCGATACGCAGTATTTT	16	TRBJ2-3	TRBV15	-	-
CASSYGGGETQYF	TGTGCCAGCAGTTATGGAGGGGGCGAGACCCAGTACTTC	13	TRBJ2-5	TRBV6-5	-	-
CASSPEGGANLGYTF	TGTGCCAGCTCACCCGAAGGGGGCGCGAATCTTGGCTACACCTTC	15	TRBJ1-2	TRBV18	TRBD1	few
CASSRTRGQRFVFF	TGTGCCAGTAGTAGGACGCGGGGACAGCGGTTTGTTTTCTTT	14	TRBJ1-1	TRBV19	TRBD1	-
CASSLFAPGEDTQYF	TGTGCCAGCAGCTTATTTGCCCCGGGTGAGGATACGCAGTATTTT	15	TRBJ2-3	TRBV7-8	-	-
CASPKGPRQEITTNYGYTF	TGTGCCAGCCCTAAGGGGCCGCGCCAGGAGATCACAACGAACTATGGCTACACCTTC	19	TRBJ1-2	TRBV7-9	-	-
CASSQTIAGGSNIQYF	TGTGCCAGCAGCCAGACCATAGCGGGAGGGTCAAACATTCAGTACTTC	16	TRBJ2-4	TRBV3-1/TRBV3-2	TRBD2	few
CASSSSRVVYEQYF	TGTGCCAGCAGTTCCTCAAGAGTGGTGTACGAGCAGTACTTC	14	TRBJ2-7	TRBV28	-	-
CASSLLGYEQYF	TGCGCCAGCAGCTTGCTCGGCTACGAGCAGTACTTC	12	TRBJ2-7	TRBV5-1	-	once
CASSPDPGNEQFF	TGCGCCAGCAGCCCCGATCCGGGCAATGAGCAGTTCTTC	13	TRBJ2-1	TRBV5-1	-	-
CASSQDRTYGYTF	TGTGCCAGCTCACAGGACAGGACCTATGGCTACACCTTC	13	TRBJ1-2	TRBV18	TRBD1	-
CASRHRGDEQFF	TGTGCCAGCAGGCACAGGGGTGATGAGCAGTTCTTC	12	TRBJ2-1	TRBV12-3/TRBV12-4	TRBD1	-
CASSRLAGANEQFF	TGTGCCAGCAGTAGACTAGCGGGAGCCAATGAGCAGTTCTTC	14	TRBJ2-1	TRBV5-4	TRBD2	once
CASSYVAGGSDTGELFF	TGTGCCAGCAGTTATGTAGCGGGAGGATCGGACACCGGGGAGCTGTTTTTT	17	TRBJ2-2	TRBV6-2/TRBV6-3	TRBD2	once
CASSPRDTSTDTQYF	TGCGCCAGCAGCCCTCGGGACACTAGCACAGATACGCAGTATTTT	15	TRBJ2-3	TRBV5-1	-	-
CASGLGGGYGYTF	TGTGCTAGTGGTTTGGGGGGCGGCTATGGCTACACCTTC	13	TRBJ1-2	TRBV12-5	-	-
CASRGGQGVGGGDF	TGTGCCAGCAGGGGCGGACAGGGAGTCGGCGGGGGGGACTTC	14	TRBJ2-5	TRBV7-2	-	-
CASSYSYRGVYGYTF	TGTGCCAGCAGTTACTCCTACAGGGGGGTCTATGGCTACACCTTC	15	TRBJ1-2	TRBV6-5	TRBD1	-
CASSDRSGEQPQHF	TGTGCCAGCAGTGATCGGTCGGGAGAACAGCCCCAGCATTTT	14	TRBJ1-5	TRBV2	-	-
CASSQTGGTDTQYF	TGTGCCAGCAGCCAGACAGGGGGCACAGATACGCAGTATTTT	14	TRBJ2-3	TRBV5-4	TRBD1	-
CASSFGKGNYEQYF	TGCGCCAGCAGTTTCGGGAAGGGAAACTACGAGCAGTACTTC	14	TRBJ2-7	TRBV10-1	-	-
CASSNVGLLGNTIYF	TGTGCCAGCAGTAACGTGGGACTCCTCGGAAACACCATATATTTT	15	TRBJ1-3	TRBV6-5	-	-
CASRLAGGTDTQYF	TGTGCCAGCCGACTAGCGGGAGGGACAGATACGCAGTATTTT	14	TRBJ2-3	TRBV7-2	TRBD2	-
CASSLPGSDQFF	TGCGCCAGCAGCTTGCCGGGGTCGGATCAGTTCTTC	12	TRBJ2-1	TRBV5-1	-	-
CASSPRGLQPYEQYF	TGTGCCAGCAGCCCCCGGGGACTCCAGCCCTACGAGCAGTACTTC	15	TRBJ2-7	TRBV3-1/TRBV3-2	-	-
CASSKGQSYEQYF	TGTGCCAGCAGTAAAGGACAGTCCTACGAGCAGTACTTC	13	TRBJ2-7	TRBV2	-	once
CASSRSGLASETQYF	TGCGCCAGCAGCAGGTCTGGACTAGCGTCAGAGACCCAGTACTTC	15	TRBJ2-5	TRBV5-1	TRBD2	-
CASSSNGGKGEKLFF	TGCGCCAGCAGCTCCAATGGGGGGAAGGGTGAAAAACTGTTTTTT	15	TRBJ1-4	TRBV5-1	-	-
CASSLSGGPYEQYF	TGTGCCAGCAGCTTATCGGGGGGGCCCTACGAGCAGTACTTC	14	TRBJ2-7	TRBV7-3	TRBD2	-
CASSFRDFISGNTIYF	TGTGCCAGCAGCTTCCGGGACTTTATCTCTGGAAACACCATATATTTT	16	TRBJ1-3	TRBV7-8	-	-
CASSSDRGLSGANVLTF	TGTGCCAGCAGCTCGGACAGGGGGCTTTCTGGGGCCAACGTCCTGACTTTC	17	TRBJ2-6	TRBV5-5	TRBD1	-
CASSQPFNEQFF	TGCGCCAGCAGCCAACCTTTCAATGAGCAGTTCTTC	12	TRBJ2-1	TRBV4-1	-	once
CASSLRDRRTDTQYF	TGTGCCAGCAGCCTACGGGACAGACGCACAGATACGCAGTATTTT	15	TRBJ2-3	TRBV3-1/TRBV3-2	TRBD1	-